These 9 T cell receptor beta chains were sequenced from one sample in a study of blood T cells in healthy people across ages. A sample-barcoded 5' primer and a J-beta primer mix were used in a second PCR of roughly 6 to 11 cycles. TCRdb re-analysed the 5' RACE reads in MiXCR, keeping a single row per CDR3 protein. In the table there are about 1.6 million distinct CDR3 sequences, 30% to 40% of which are singletons. The sequenced material came from blood. These receptors all stem from a woman aged 25 to 39 in good health.

The chain recombines TRBV9 with TRBJ2-3, with TRBD2 as a possible D gene (5 bases). Germline V lookup: CDR1 SGDLS, CDR2 YYNGEE. Trimming removed 0 bases from V and 8 bases from J, with 13 bases in between. The CDR3 has 14 amino acids. The CDR3 sequence is CASSVVFSVVTQYF. The CDR3 DNA sequence: TGTGCCAGCAGCGTAGTTTTTAGCGTAGTTACGCAGTATTTT.

The table lists this clonotype with a few counts. The rearrangement uses TRBV20-1 and TRBJ1-2, with 7 bases identical to TRBD1. The CDR3 contains 13 residues. J was trimmed by 4 bases and V by 6 bases; bases with no gene match: 8. Per the germline V gene, CDR1 is DFQATT and CDR2 is SNEGSKA (reference sequence). The CDR3 sequence: CSAAPDRTYGYTF. CDR3 in DNA: TGCAGTGCCGCCCCGGACAGGACCTATGGCTACACCTTC.

This clonotype has ten or more counts. The V gene is TRBV20-1, the J gene TRBJ2-5, with a possible D match to TRBD1 (5 bases). The CDR3 loop spans 14 amino acids. Deletions cut 1 base from V and 3 bases from J, with 12 bases between. Germline V gene lookup returns CDR1 DFQATT and CDR2 SNEGSKA (reference sequence). CDR3 coding DNA: TGCAGTGCTAGAGGTTTCTCCAGGGAAGAGACCCAGTACTTC. It specifies CSARGFSREETQYF.

This clonotype has just a few counts. The chain links TRBV20-1 to TRBJ2-5, with D maybe TRBD1 (6 bases). The V end was cut by 1 base, the J end by 4 bases, with 10 bases between. The germline CDR1 and CDR2 sequences are DFQATT and SNEGSKA (reference sequence). This CDR3 has 13 amino acids. The CDR3 coding sequence is TGCAGTGCTAGAGTTACAGGGAGAGAGACCCAGTACTTC. Translating it yields CSARVTGRETQYF.

The V call is TRBV20-1, the J call TRBJ2-5; D remains ambiguous. The V end was cut by 5 bases, the J end by 1 base, with 11 bases between. Germline CDR1 is DFQATT and CDR2 is SNEGSKA (reference sequence). The CDR3 is made up of 13 amino acids. The CDR3 here is CSAPLPSQETQYF. The CDR3 nucleotides are TGCAGTGCTCCTCTCCCGTCCCAAGAGACCCAGTACTTC.

Points on this clonotype: A much larger clone differs by one base, so this may be a read error. This rearrangement joins TRBV29-1 to TRBJ2-1; D ambiguous. The CDR3 sequence is 14 residues long. CDR1 SQVTM and CDR2 ANQGSEA come from the germline V gene. V gave up 7 bases and J gave up 1 base, with 14 bases separating them. The CDR3 region is CSAEWAESYNEQFF. CDR3 bases: TGCAGCGCTGAGTGGGCGGAGTCCTACAATGAGCAGTTCTTC.

The gene calls are TRBV7-6 and TRBJ2-2; 8 bases line up with TRBD1. Trimming removed 4 bases from V and 7 bases from J; junction bases left unmatched: 11. The CDR3 covers 16 residues. Germline V gene lookup returns CDR1 SGHVS and CDR2 FNYEAQ. For the CDR3, the DNA is TGTGCCAGCAGCTCCCTCCCGGGACAGGTCGTCGGGGAGCTGTTTTTT. It translates to CASSSLPGQVVGELFF.

This sequence joins TRBV25-1 and TRBJ1-2; 7 positions match TRBD1. This CDR3 is 16 amino acids long. CDR1 is MGHDK, CDR2 SYGVNS, per germline. The V and J ends lost 0 bases and 8 bases, in that order; junction bases with no gene match: 12. CDR3 nucleotide sequence: TGTGCCAGCAGTGAATATTACAGTGAGGGGGCGAGAGGCTACACCTTC. Its translation is CASSEYYSEGARGYTF.

The chain uses TRBV4-1 and TRBJ2-7; D is uncertain. Germline V gives CDR1 MGHRA, CDR2 YSYEKL. The CDR3 spans 14 residues. V was trimmed by 5 bases and J by 1 base, leaving 12 bases between them. The CDR3 reads CASSVRLESYEQYF. CDR3 DNA: TGCGCCAGCAGCGTGAGACTGGAATCCTACGAGCAGTACTTC.